The 23 T cell receptor beta chains reported below all come from one sample, sequenced in a study of blood T cell repertoires in COVID-19. Sequencing was performed with immunoSEQ multiplex PCR; in TCRdb, only in-frame clones are kept and a portion is missing. The top ten hold approximately 8.7% of the sample, which has around 140,000 clones, 81% seen once. Sequenced: peripheral blood. All receptors come from a woman in her sixties with active or convalescent COVID-19.

The chain recombines TRBV19 with TRBJ2-2; weak D call: TRBD2 (5 bases). Trimming stripped 4 bases from V and 5 bases from J, with 11 bases between. The CDR3 length is 14 residues. Germline values: CDR1 LNHDA, CDR2 SQIVND (reference sequence). Here the CDR3 DNA reads TGTGCCAGTAGTAACTTAGGCGGGACCGGGGAGCTGTTTTTT. Its translation is CASSNLGGTGELFF.

The V gene is TRBV7-2, the J gene TRBJ2-1, with D perhaps matching TRBD2 (6 bases). This CDR3 is built from 15 residues. CDR1 SGHTA and CDR2 FQGNSA come from the germline V gene. V was clipped by 3 bases and J by 8 bases, with 17 bases between them. The CDR3 here is CASSFPRGVVDEQFF. CDR3 DNA: TGTGCCAGCAGCTTCCCCCGCGGGGTAGTCGATGAGCAGTTCTTC. Drawing the rest from reference TRBV7-2 and TRBJ2-1, the complete variable domain is GAGVSQSPSNKVTEKGKDVELRCDPISGHTALYWYRQSLGQGLEFLIYFQGNSAPDKSGLPSDRFSAERTGGSVSTLTIQRTQQEDSAVYLCASSFPRGVVDEQFFGPGTRLTVL.

DNA of the CDR3: TGTGCCAGCAGACTGCAGGGTCAGGATAGCAATCAGCCCCAGCATTTT. Protein: CASRLQGQDSNQPQHF. The chain employs TRBV2 and TRBJ1-5, with D perhaps matching TRBD1 (5 bases). This CDR3 has 16 amino acids. Trimming pared 6 bases from V and 0 bases from J, leaving 15 bases between. CDR1 SNHLY and CDR2 FYNNEI come from the germline V gene.

This chain uses TRBV6-5 with TRBJ2-1; perhaps TRBD1 as D (6 bases). The V gene lost 4 bases and the J gene lost 7 bases, with 14 bases spanning the gap. The germline V gene has CDR1 MNHEY and CDR2 SVGAGI. This CDR3 has 14 residues. The DNA for the CDR3 is TGTGCCAGCAGTTTGTCTTGGGGGCGAAATGAGCAGTTCTTC. Amino acid sequence: CASSLSWGRNEQFF.

This chain's CDR3 is CASSLGQTEAFF. The CDR3 DNA reads TGTGCCAGCAGTTTAGGACAAACCGAAGCTTTCTTT. The gene calls are TRBV12-3 or TRBV12-4 and TRBJ1-1; D is unclear. This CDR3 region has 12 residues. Trimming shortened V by 1 base and J by 8 bases, and 8 bases separated the two germline ends.

The rearrangement joins TRBV27 to TRBJ1-4, with a tentative D call TRBD1 (5 bases). Trimming pared 0 bases from V and 8 bases from J, leaving 16 bases between. Germline CDR1 MNHEY, CDR2 SMNVEV (reference sequence). The CDR3 loop spans 16 amino acids. The CDR3: CASSLSGVRSWEKLFF. In DNA, the CDR3 is TGTGCCAGCAGTTTATCAGGGGTGCGGTCATGGGAAAAACTGTTTTTT.

The rearrangement joins TRBV5-1 to TRBJ1-4, with 8 bases fitting TRBD1. Trimming removed 0 bases from V and 8 bases from J; junction bases left unmatched: 9. CDR1 is SGHRS, CDR2 YFSETQ, per germline. The CDR3 contains 16 residues. The CDR3 protein is CASSLGSDRGWEKLFF. CDR3 nucleotides: TGCGCCAGCAGCTTGGGATCCGACAGGGGCTGGGAAAAACTGTTTTTT. The full variable domain, its missing parts supplied by reference TRBV5-1 and TRBJ1-4, is KAGVTQTPRYLIKTRGQQVTLSCSPISGHRSVSWYQQTPGQGLQFLFEYFSETQRNKGNFPGRFSGRQFSNSRSEMNVSTLELGDSALYLCASSLGSDRGWEKLFFGSGTQLSVL.

The CDR3 DNA reads as TGCAGCGTTGAAGGCGGGGGACAGGGAAGGGCCGGGGAGCTGTTTTTT. This sequence encodes CSVEGGGQGRAGELFF. The chain combines TRBV29-1 with TRBJ2-2; 9 positions agree with TRBD1. Germline V gives CDR1 SQVTM, CDR2 ANQGSEA. This CDR3 has 16 amino acids. V was pared by 1 base and J by 6 bases, with 9 bases of the junction left unmatched.

The chain combines TRBV27 with TRBJ2-2; 8 bases agree with TRBD2. Germline lookup yields CDR1 MNHEY and CDR2 SMNVEV (reference sequence). CDR3 length: 15 residues. With 3 bases clipped from V and 5 bases from J, the junction kept 5 bases outside the gene matches. The CDR3 sequence is CASSFAGGVTGELFF. DNA for the CDR3: TGTGCCAGCAGTTTTGCGGGAGGAGTTACCGGGGAGCTGTTTTTT.

This chain links TRBV5-1 with TRBJ1-1; possibly TRBD1 for D (6 bases). The CDR3 is 14 amino acids. V lost 4 bases and J lost 5, with 15 bases in between. Germline loops: CDR1 SGHRS, CDR2 YFSETQ. The CDR3, as DNA: TGCGCCAGCAGCCCCGGAGGGGGGGAAACTGAAGCTTTCTTT. This gives the protein CASSPGGGETEAFF.

The V gene is TRBV7-7, the J gene TRBJ1-1, with TRBD1 matching over 7 bases. In germline, CDR1 is SSHAT, CDR2 FNYEAQ (reference sequence). V dropped 1 base and J dropped 0; count of bases not matched to a gene: 8. This CDR3 is built from 17 residues. The CDR3 sequence is CASSLVGTAIMNTEAFF. For the CDR3, the DNA is TGTGCCAGCAGCTTAGTGGGGACAGCCATAATGAACACTGAAGCTTTCTTT.

This chain uses TRBV7-6 with TRBJ1-4; 9 bases are shared with TRBD1. The germline gives CDR1 SGHVS, CDR2 FNYEAQ. CDR3 length equals 16 residues. Unmatched junction bases numbered 8, after V lost 1 base and J lost 8 bases. The CDR3 DNA reads as TGTGCCAGCAGCTTAGAATTACAGGGGGCGCAGGAAAAACTGTTTTTT. This encodes CASSLELQGAQEKLFF.

The V gene is TRBV30, the J gene TRBJ1-6, with 8 bases that match TRBD1. CDR3 length: 14 amino acids. From germline, CDR1 is GTSNPN and CDR2 SVGIG (reference sequence). V was pared by 0 bases and J by 11 bases, with 6 bases of the junction left unmatched. In DNA form, the CDR3 reads TGTGCCTGGAGTGTAGGGGCAGGGGGCGCACCCCTCCACTTT. The encoded protein is CAWSVGAGGAPLHF.

In the case of this clone: Other nucleotide sequences from this sample produce the same CDR3. The chain is built from TRBV6-1 and TRBJ1-1; 9 bases match TRBD1. V shed 2 bases and J 2 bases; nucleotides not matched to a gene: 3. Looked up from germline, CDR1 is MNHNS and CDR2 is SASEGT. The CDR3 runs 15 residues. The CDR3 region is CASSEPGQGNTEAFF. The CDR3 nucleotides are TGTGCCAGCAGTGAACCGGGACAGGGTAACACTGAAGCTTTCTTT.

This rearrangement joins TRBV5-8 to TRBJ2-3; 13 nucleotides match TRBD2. J gave up 3 bases and V 0 bases, and 1 base lay outside the gene matches. The CDR3 has 16 residues. The germline V gene has CDR1 SGHTS and CDR2 YDEGEE. CDR3 DNA: TGTGCCAGCAGCTTGGGGACTAGCGGGAGAACAGATACGCAGTATTTT. This gives the protein CASSLGTSGRTDTQYF. Based on the CDR3 plus reference TRBV5-8 and TRBJ2-3, the full variable domain is EAGVTQSPTHLIKTRGQQATLRCSPISGHTSVYWYQQALGLGLQFLLWYDEGEERNRGNFPPRFSGRQFPNYSSELNVNALELEDSALYLCASSLGTSGRTDTQYFGPGTRLTVL.

This sequence joins TRBV3-1 (or the pseudogene TRBV3-2) and TRBJ2-1, with TRBD2 matching over 13 bases. CDR1 LGHDT and CDR2 YNNKEL come from the germline V gene (reference sequence). The ends lost 4 bases at V and 9 bases at J; junction bases unmatched: 9. The CDR3 is 16 residues long. The CDR3 sequence is CASSLAGTSGAGEQFF. The DNA for the CDR3 is TGTGCCAGCAGCCTCGCCGGGACTAGCGGGGCTGGTGAGCAGTTCTTC.

CDR3 protein: CASSRGGAKETQYF. The CDR3 region has the DNA TGTGCCAGCAGTCGCGGGGGGGCTAAGGAGACCCAGTACTTC. The chain couples TRBV28 to TRBJ2-5, with TRBD2 identical over 9 bases. Per the germline V gene, CDR1 is MDHEN and CDR2 is SYDVKM. Germline trimming cut 5 bases from V and 5 bases from J; bases unmatched to any gene: 6. CDR3 length: 14 amino acids.

This chain links TRBV7-9 with TRBJ2-1, with a weak D call TRBD2 (5 bases). CDR1 is SEHNR and CDR2 is FQNEAQ in the germline V gene (reference sequence). V lost 5 bases to trimming and J lost 7 bases, with 12 bases between them. CDR3 length: 13 amino acids. The CDR3 protein is CASSTRGLNEQFF. The CDR3 nucleotides are TGTGCCAGCAGCACCCGAGGGTTGAATGAGCAGTTCTTC. Full variable domain (outside the CDR3, taken from reference TRBV7-9 and TRBJ2-1): DTGVSQNPRHKITKRGQNVTFRCDPISEHNRLYWYRQTLGQGPEFLTYFQNEAQLEKSRLLSDRFSAERPKGSFSTLEIQRTEQGDSAMYLCASSTRGLNEQFFGPGTRLTVL.

The chain has TRBV5-8 and TRBJ1-1, with D unclear. Germline-derived CDR1 and CDR2 are SGHTS and YDEGEE. The CDR3 has 15 residues. Trimming stripped 0 bases from V and 1 base from J, with 10 bases between. The CDR3 coding sequence is TGTGCCAGCAGCTTGGGGTGGGCAAGGAACACTGAAGCTTTCTTT. Amino acids: CASSLGWARNTEAFF. Variable domain in full (rest from reference TRBV5-8 and TRBJ1-1): EAGVTQSPTHLIKTRGQQATLRCSPISGHTSVYWYQQALGLGLQFLLWYDEGEERNRGNFPPRFSGRQFPNYSSELNVNALELEDSALYLCASSLGWARNTEAFFGQGTRLTVV.

This clone has just one count. The rearrangement joins TRBV19 to TRBJ2-2, with TRBD2 matching 11 bases. This CDR3 region has 15 residues. Germline V gene lookup returns CDR1 LNHDA and CDR2 SQIVND (reference sequence). V lost 7 bases to trimming and J lost 2 bases; unmatched junction nucleotides: 3. The DNA of the CDR3 is TGTGCCAGTATGGGACTAGCGGCCAACACCGGGGAGCTGTTTTTT. Translation: CASMGLAANTGELFF.

V usage is TRBV10-3 and J usage is TRBJ1-1; tentative D call: TRBD1 (6 bases). Germline V gene data show CDR1 as ENHRY and CDR2 as SYGVKD. V was clipped by 10 bases and J by 5 bases, with 20 bases between them. The CDR3 extends over 14 amino acids. The CDR3 DNA sequence: TGTGCCACCGAAGAAGGACCCCAGGGGACTGAAGCTTTCTTT. This sequence encodes CATEEGPQGTEAFF.

V and J are TRBV28 and TRBJ2-5; 8 bases are a match to TRBD2. The ends lost 7 bases at V and 1 base at J; junction bases unmatched: 11. The CDR3 sequence is 16 residues long. Germline lookup yields CDR1 MDHEN and CDR2 SYDVKM. The CDR3 protein is CASNVGPSGLQETQYF. In DNA form, the CDR3 reads TGTGCCAGCAACGTGGGGCCTAGCGGGCTCCAAGAGACCCAGTACTTC. Filled out from reference TRBV28 and TRBJ2-5, the complete variable domain reads DVKVTQSSRYLVKRTGEKVFLECVQDMDHENMFWYRQDPGLGLRLIYFSYDVKMKEKGDIPEGYSVSREKKERFSLILESASTNQTSMYLCASNVGPSGLQETQYFGPGTRLLVL.

The chain is built from TRBV2 and TRBJ2-2; D perhaps matches TRBD2 (6 bases). Germline V gene data show CDR1 as SNHLY and CDR2 as FYNNEI. The V gene lost 3 bases and the J gene lost 2 bases, with 13 bases spanning the gap. The CDR3 is 16 residues long. The CDR3 sequence: CASSEIGGRNTGELFF. The DNA of the CDR3 is TGTGCCAGCAGTGAGATAGGAGGGAGAAACACCGGGGAGCTGTTTTTT.